The T cell receptor beta chain described here comes from a study of blood T cell repertoires in COVID-19. At the level of the study: Collection of acute and convalescent COVID-19 samples took place in the United States, Italy and Spain. PBMCs, B-cell-depleted T cells, or T cells provided the cDNA or gDNA that made up the material.

CDR1 and CDR2 from the germline V gene are SEHNR and FQNEAQ (reference sequence). J was trimmed by 5 bases and V by 5 bases; bases with no gene match: 6. This CDR3 has 14 amino acids. In the original analysis: Cell counts per sample came from amplifying reference gene primers. The data were produced by immunoSEQ multiplex PCR, yet TCRdb's version contains in-frame clones alone and is incomplete. That table is the source of V, J and clone size, and D and trimming were worked out from the DNA. The data contain around 280,000 clones, 89% of them singletons. While infection was still active, Seattle patients were enrolled and then followed longitudinally.

The receptor's source is a woman between 25 and 40 years old with COVID-19, enrolled during active disease. The chain recombines TRBV7-9 with TRBJ2-1; 7 bases match TRBD1. The sample was peripheral blood. CDR3 amino acids: CASSIGTVNNEQFF. The CDR3 DNA sequence: TGTGCCAGCAGCATAGGGACAGTGAACAATGAGCAGTTCTTC.